This passage covers 21 T cell receptor beta chains from one sample sequenced in a study of blood T cell repertoires in COVID-19 (dated by TCRdb to the early 2020s). The library was made by the immunoSEQ multiplex PCR assay. The clones in this table, taken by TCRdb from immuneACCESS, are in-frame only. Not every clone is retained; where verified, under half of the shortfall comes from an unresolved V gene, and the cause of the rest is unknown. Present in this sample are hundreds of thousands of clones, 80% to 90% of which were seen just once. The ten largest clones capture around 1.5% of the sample. Sequencing was done on a sample of peripheral blood. These receptors were collected from a woman in her 40s who had recovered from COVID-19.

This rearrangement joins TRBV5-1 to TRBJ1-2, with 8 bases lining up with TRBD1. The CDR3 sequence is 15 residues long. V shed 4 bases and J 2 bases; nucleotides not matched to a gene: 7. The V gene's germline CDR1 is SGHRS and CDR2 YFSETQ. CDR3 amino acids: CASSLRTGLNYGYTF. The CDR3 bases are TGCGCCAGCAGCCTCCGGACAGGGTTGAACTATGGCTACACCTTC.

The chain carries TRBV2 and TRBJ1-1; maybe TRBD1 (5 bases). V was cut by 7 bases and J by 4 bases, with 16 bases left in between. Germline V CDR1 and CDR2: SNHLY, FYNNEI. CDR3 size: 14 residues. The CDR3 is CASNRRGSGTEAFF. Here the CDR3 DNA reads TGTGCCAGCAATCGACGGGGGTCGGGCACTGAAGCTTTCTTT.

DNA of the CDR3: TGTGCCAGCAGTCTCACCTACATAGGAGGGGACCTTGGCTACACCTTC. It is translated as CASSLTYIGGDLGYTF. The rearrangement uses TRBV27 and TRBJ1-2; D might be TRBD1 (5 bases). The CDR3 runs to 16 residues. V lost 5 bases to trimming and J lost 7 bases, with 23 bases between them. Germline-derived CDR1 and CDR2 are MNHEY and SMNVEV (reference sequence).

The gene calls are TRBV11-2 and TRBJ2-3, with D unclear. V was clipped by 5 bases and J by 7 bases, with 16 bases between them. CDR1 SGHAT and CDR2 FQNNGV come from the germline V gene. The CDR3 is made up of 14 amino acids. The CDR3 spells CASSNTSSVYTQYF. DNA of the CDR3: TGTGCCAGCAGCAACACGTCCAGTGTATATACGCAGTATTTT.

The rearrangement links TRBV6-5 to TRBJ2-3, with 7 nucleotides matching TRBD1. Germline V gene lookup returns CDR1 MNHEY and CDR2 SVGAGI. J lost 4 bases, V lost 6 bases, and 10 bases had no gene match. The CDR3 extends over 15 amino acids. CDR3 in DNA: TGTGCCAGCAGCCCCGGACAGGTCGGGGCAGATACGCAGTATTTT. It encodes CASSPGQVGADTQYF.

The DNA of the CDR3 is TGCGCCAGCAGCCCCAATGGGGGGGGGAATCAGCCCCAGCATTTT. Protein product: CASSPNGGGNQPQHF. The V and J genes are TRBV4-1 and TRBJ1-5, with a tentative D call TRBD1 (5 bases). V was cut by 4 bases and J by 4 bases, with 14 bases left in between. Per germline, CDR1 MGHRA and CDR2 YSYEKL. CDR3 size: 15 residues.

The genes are TRBV7-2 and TRBJ1-1; D not certain. CDR1 is SGHTA and CDR2 is FQGNSA in the germline V gene. V lost 5 bases and J lost 5, with 9 bases in between. The CDR3 sequence is 12 residues long. CDR3 sequence (DNA): TGTGCCAGCAGCCCCGGTCGGACTGAAGCTTTCTTT. It translates to CASSPGRTEAFF.

The J gene is TRBJ1-2, the V gene TRBV29-1; a possible D gene is TRBD1 (6 bases). The germline V gene has CDR1 SQVTM and CDR2 ANQGSEA. This CDR3 region has 14 residues. Deletions cut 7 bases from V and 4 bases from J, with 19 bases between. CDR3 amino acids: CSAPGATDSYGYTF. In DNA, the CDR3 is TGCAGCGCCCCCGGGGCCACGGACAGCTATGGCTACACCTTC.

The chain recombines TRBV24-1 with TRBJ2-3; 9 bases are a match to TRBD1. This CDR3 has 18 residues. V lost 2 bases, J lost 0 bases, and 8 bases stayed unmatched. The germline V gene encodes CDR1 KGHDR and CDR2 SFDVKD. In DNA, the CDR3 is TGTGCCACCAGTGATTCCCTCCCGGGACAGGGTAGCACAGATACGCAGTATTTT. Residues: CATSDSLPGQGSTDTQYF.

The rearrangement joins TRBV9 to TRBJ2-7, with TRBD2 matching over 10 bases. V shed 0 bases and J 4 bases; nucleotides not matched to a gene: 4. Germline CDR1 reads SGDLS; CDR2 reads YYNGEE. The CDR3 covers 15 residues. CDR3: CASSVDPAGGYEQYF. The CDR3, as DNA: TGTGCCAGCAGCGTAGATCCAGCGGGGGGGTACGAGCAGTACTTC. Supplemented by reference TRBV9 and TRBJ2-7, the full variable domain reads DSGVTQTPKHLITATGQRVTLRCSPRSGDLSVYWYQQSLDQGLQFLIQYYNGEERAKGNILERFSAQQFPDLHSELNLSSLELGDSALYFCASSVDPAGGYEQYFGPGTRLTVT.

V gene TRBV6-2 or TRBV6-3 combines with J gene TRBJ2-3; a weak D match, TRBD2 (6 bases). The CDR3 extends over 15 amino acids. The germline gives CDR1 MNHEY, CDR2 SVGEGT. Between the trimmed V and J ends, which lost 4 bases and 2 bases, there was a span of 13 bases. The CDR3 loop is CASSLGTASTDTQYF. DNA for the CDR3: TGTGCCAGCAGTTTAGGGACTGCTTCCACAGATACGCAGTATTTT.

This chain joins TRBV6-5 and TRBJ2-5; D is unresolved. The germline V gene has CDR1 MNHEY and CDR2 SVGAGI. The CDR3 spans 13 residues. V dropped 5 bases and J dropped 3 bases, with 10 bases sitting between them. The CDR3 protein is CASSMTEKETQYF. The CDR3 DNA follows: TGTGCCAGCAGTATGACGGAGAAAGAGACCCAGTACTTC.

Worth noting for this clone: The junction and the germline gene differ at one end; a read error may be behind it. This sequence joins TRBV27 and TRBJ2-5; 8 bases are shared with TRBD1. Germline assignment: CDR1 MNHEY and CDR2 SMNVEV (reference sequence). The length of the CDR3 is 15 residues. CDR3 bases: TGTGCCACCAGTGCTTGGACAGGGAATTTGGAGACCCAGTACTTC. Translating it yields CATSAWTGNLETQYF.

This clone was detected once. This rearrangement joins TRBV4-1 to TRBJ2-1; D is possibly TRBD2 (6 bases). The V gene's germline CDR1 is MGHRA and CDR2 YSYEKL. CDR3 length: 12 residues. Trimming left V 5 bases short and J 8 bases short, with 10 bases between. Written as DNA, the CDR3 is TGCGCCAGCAGCAGGAGGGGTTATGAGCAGTTCTTC. Amino acid sequence: CASSRRGYEQFF.

The chain links TRBV29-1 to TRBJ1-1; D gene uncertain. There are 11 residues in the CDR3. CDR1 and CDR2 (germline): SQVTM, ANQGSEA. The V end lost 6 bases, the J end lost 1 base, and 6 bases lay between the germline ends. Written as DNA, the CDR3 is TGCAGCGTCCAGGAGAACACTGAAGCTTTCTTT. This translates into CSVQENTEAFF.

This clone has a single count. The V and J genes are TRBV7-3 and TRBJ2-3, with 11 bases matching TRBD2. The ends lost 5 bases at V and 2 bases at J; junction bases unmatched: 12. The CDR3 covers 18 residues. The germline V gene has CDR1 SGHTA and CDR2 FQGTGA. The DNA for the CDR3 is TGTGCCAGCAGCCCTGGTGGTCTAGCGGGGGGACTCACAGATACGCAGTATTTT. Protein: CASSPGGLAGGLTDTQYF.

This clone was observed a single time. V is TRBV6-5 and J is TRBJ1-1; 7 bases match TRBD1. The CDR3 totals 14 residues. Trimming took 6 bases from V and 1 from J; bases not matched to a gene: 5. Germline CDR1 is MNHEY and CDR2 is SVGAGI. DNA for the CDR3: TGTGCCAGCAGCCGGGGACAGCAGAACACTGAAGCTTTCTTT. Translated, it gives CASSRGQQNTEAFF.

Details on this clone: Other DNA sequences in the same sample also yield this CDR3. The chain couples TRBV5-4 to TRBJ2-5, with 7 bases fitting TRBD1. This CDR3 region has 13 residues. The V segment lost 3 bases and the J segment 3 bases; nucleotides outside the gene matches: 2. Germline CDR1 reads SGHNT; CDR2 reads YYREEE (reference sequence). Here the CDR3 reads CASSSDREETQYF. The CDR3 DNA is TGTGCCAGCAGCTCTGACAGGGAAGAGACCCAGTACTTC.

This chain joins TRBV2 and TRBJ1-1; D gene unclear. CDR3 size: 11 residues. Per the germline V gene, CDR1 is SNHLY and CDR2 is FYNNEI. Trimming stripped 5 bases from V and 6 bases from J, with 7 bases between. The CDR3: CASSFVAEAFF. The CDR3 DNA is TGTGCCAGCAGTTTTGTCGCTGAAGCTTTCTTT.

This clone was observed a single time. The chain recombines TRBV5-4 with TRBJ2-7; 7 nucleotides align to TRBD1. The CDR3 extends over 15 amino acids. V lost 4 bases to trimming and J lost 3 bases; unmatched junction nucleotides: 10. Looked up from germline, CDR1 is SGHNT and CDR2 is YYREEE (reference sequence). The CDR3 loop is CASSPIQGPIYEQYF. CDR3 coding DNA: TGTGCCAGCAGCCCGATACAGGGGCCCATCTACGAGCAGTACTTC.

About this clone itself: A much larger clone differs by one base, so this may be a read error. The chain links TRBV6-1 to TRBJ1-1; D unresolved. V was trimmed by 3 bases and J by 0 bases, leaving 5 bases between them. This CDR3 is 13 amino acids long. Germline loops: CDR1 MNHNS, CDR2 SASEGT. The chain's CDR3 is CASSEEVNTEAFF. CDR3 in DNA: TGTGCCAGCAGTGAGGAGGTGAACACTGAAGCTTTCTTT.